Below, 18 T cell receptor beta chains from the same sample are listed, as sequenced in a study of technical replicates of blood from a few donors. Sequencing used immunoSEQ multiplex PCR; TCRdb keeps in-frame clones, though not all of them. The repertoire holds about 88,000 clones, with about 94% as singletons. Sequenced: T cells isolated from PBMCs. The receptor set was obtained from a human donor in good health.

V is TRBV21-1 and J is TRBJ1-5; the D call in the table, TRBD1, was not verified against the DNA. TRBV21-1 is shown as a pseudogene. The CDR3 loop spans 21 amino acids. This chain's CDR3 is CASSNPPRQGHPRYLSQPQHF. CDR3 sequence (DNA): TGTGCCAGCAGCAACCCCCCCCGACAGGGACACCCACGGTATTTGAGTCAGCCCCAGCATTTT.

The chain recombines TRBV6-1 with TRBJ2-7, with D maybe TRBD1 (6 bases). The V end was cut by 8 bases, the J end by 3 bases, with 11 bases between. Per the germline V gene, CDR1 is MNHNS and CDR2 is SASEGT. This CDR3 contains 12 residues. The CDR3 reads CASATGYYEQYF. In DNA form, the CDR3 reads TGTGCCAGCGCTACAGGGTACTACGAGCAGTACTTC.

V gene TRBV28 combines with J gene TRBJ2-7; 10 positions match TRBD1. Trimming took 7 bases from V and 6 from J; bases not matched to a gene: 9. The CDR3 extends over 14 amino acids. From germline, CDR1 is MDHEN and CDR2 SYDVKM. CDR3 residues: CASTRPGTGVEQYF. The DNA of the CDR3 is TGTGCCAGCACCCGACCCGGGACAGGGGTCGAGCAGTACTTC.

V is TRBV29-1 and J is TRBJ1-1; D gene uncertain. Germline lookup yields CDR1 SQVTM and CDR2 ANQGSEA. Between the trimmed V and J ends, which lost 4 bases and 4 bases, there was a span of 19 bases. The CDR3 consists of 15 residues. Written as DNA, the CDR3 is TGCAGCGTTGTGGTAGAGGGTCTCCTCCGCACTGAAGCTTTCTTT. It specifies CSVVVEGLLRTEAFF.

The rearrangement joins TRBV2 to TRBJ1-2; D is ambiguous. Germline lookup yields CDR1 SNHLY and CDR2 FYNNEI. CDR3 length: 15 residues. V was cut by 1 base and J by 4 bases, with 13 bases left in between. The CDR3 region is CASSEEVGAVYGYTF. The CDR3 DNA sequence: TGTGCCAGCAGTGAAGAGGTGGGAGCCGTCTATGGCTACACCTTC.

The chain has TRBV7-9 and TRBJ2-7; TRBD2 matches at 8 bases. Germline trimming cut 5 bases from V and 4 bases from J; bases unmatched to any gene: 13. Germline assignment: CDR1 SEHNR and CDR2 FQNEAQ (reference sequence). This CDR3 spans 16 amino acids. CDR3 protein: CASSPTAGGGLYEQYF. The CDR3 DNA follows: TGTGCCAGCAGCCCGACTGCCGGCGGGGGGCTATACGAGCAGTACTTC.

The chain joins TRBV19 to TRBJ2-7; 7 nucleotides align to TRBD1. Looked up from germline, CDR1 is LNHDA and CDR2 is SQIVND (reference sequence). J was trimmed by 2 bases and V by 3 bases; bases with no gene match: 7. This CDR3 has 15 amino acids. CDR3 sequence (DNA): TGTGCCAGTAGTATGTACAGGGGACCCGCCTACGAGCAGTACTTC. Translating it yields CASSMYRGPAYEQYF.

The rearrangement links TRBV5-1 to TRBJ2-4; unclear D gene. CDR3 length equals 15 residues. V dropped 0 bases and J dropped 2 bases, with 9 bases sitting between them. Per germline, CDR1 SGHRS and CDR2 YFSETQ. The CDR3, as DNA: TGCGCCAGCAGCTTGGACGTCGGGTCCAAAAACATTCAGTACTTC. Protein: CASSLDVGSKNIQYF.

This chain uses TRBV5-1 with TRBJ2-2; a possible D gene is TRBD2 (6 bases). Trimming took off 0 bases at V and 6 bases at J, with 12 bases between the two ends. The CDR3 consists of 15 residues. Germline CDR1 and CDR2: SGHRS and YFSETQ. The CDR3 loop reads CASSLVLGGSGELFF. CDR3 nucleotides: TGCGCCAGCAGCTTGGTGTTGGGAGGCTCCGGGGAGCTGTTTTTT.

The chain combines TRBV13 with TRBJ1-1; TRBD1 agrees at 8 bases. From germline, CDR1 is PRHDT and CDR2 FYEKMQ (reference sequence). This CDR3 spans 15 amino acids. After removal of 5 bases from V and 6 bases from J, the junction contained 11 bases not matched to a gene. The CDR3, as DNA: TGTGCCAGCAGCGCCAGGGGGCAAAACCCCCCTGAAGCTTTCTTT. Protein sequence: CASSARGQNPPEAFF.

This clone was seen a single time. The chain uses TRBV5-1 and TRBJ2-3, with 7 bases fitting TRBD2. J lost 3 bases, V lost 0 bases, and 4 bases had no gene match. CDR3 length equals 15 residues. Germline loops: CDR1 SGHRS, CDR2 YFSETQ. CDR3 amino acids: CASSLGTSFTDTQYF. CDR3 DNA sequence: TGCGCCAGCAGCTTGGGGACTAGTTTTACAGATACGCAGTATTTT.

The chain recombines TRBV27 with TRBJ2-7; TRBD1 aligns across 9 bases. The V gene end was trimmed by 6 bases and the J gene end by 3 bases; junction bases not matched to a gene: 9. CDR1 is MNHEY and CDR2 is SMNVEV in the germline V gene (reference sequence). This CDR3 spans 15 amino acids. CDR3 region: CASRTGGQGYYEQYF. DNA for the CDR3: TGTGCCAGCAGAACAGGGGGACAGGGCTACTACGAGCAGTACTTC.

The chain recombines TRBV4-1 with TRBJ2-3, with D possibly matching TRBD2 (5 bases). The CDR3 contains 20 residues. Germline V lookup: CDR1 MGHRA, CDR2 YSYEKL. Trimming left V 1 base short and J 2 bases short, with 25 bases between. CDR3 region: CASSQVGLSGRSKNTDTQYF. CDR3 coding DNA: TGCGCCAGCAGCCAAGTAGGTCTGAGCGGACGATCAAAAAACACAGATACGCAGTATTTT.

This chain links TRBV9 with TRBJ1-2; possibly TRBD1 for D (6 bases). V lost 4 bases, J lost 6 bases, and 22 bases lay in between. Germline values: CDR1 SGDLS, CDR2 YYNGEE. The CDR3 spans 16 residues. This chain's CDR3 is CASSPGGGQGLDGYTF. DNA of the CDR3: TGTGCCAGCAGCCCGGGGGGCGGCCAAGGCTTGGATGGCTACACCTTC.

The CDR3 DNA follows: TGTGCCAGCAGCTTAGCCCCAGTACATAATTCACCCCTCCACTTT. This gives the protein CASSLAPVHNSPLHF. This chain connects TRBV11-2 to TRBJ1-6; D gene uncertain. The CDR3 is 15 residues long. From germline, CDR1 is SGHAT and CDR2 FQNNGV. The V end was cut by 1 base, the J end by 5 bases, with 9 bases between.

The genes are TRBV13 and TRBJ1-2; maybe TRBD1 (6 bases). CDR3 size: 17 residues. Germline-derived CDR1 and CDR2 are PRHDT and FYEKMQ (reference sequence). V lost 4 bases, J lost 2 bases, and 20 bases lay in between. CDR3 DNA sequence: TGTGCCAGCAGCTCTCCTAGTCCCGGGACAAGGAACTATGGCTACACCTTC. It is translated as CASSSPSPGTRNYGYTF.

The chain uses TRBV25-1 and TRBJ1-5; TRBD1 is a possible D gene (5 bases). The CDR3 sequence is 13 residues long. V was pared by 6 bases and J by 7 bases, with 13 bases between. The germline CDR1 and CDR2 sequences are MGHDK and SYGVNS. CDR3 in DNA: TGTGCCAGCAGCCAGGGTATGGGCCAGCCCCAGCATTTT. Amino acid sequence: CASSQGMGQPQHF.

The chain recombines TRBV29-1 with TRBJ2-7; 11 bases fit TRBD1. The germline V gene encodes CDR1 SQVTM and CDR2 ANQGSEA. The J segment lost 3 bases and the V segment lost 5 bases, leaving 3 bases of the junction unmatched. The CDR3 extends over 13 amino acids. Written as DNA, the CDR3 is TGCAGCGTTTGGGACAGGGGGTTCTACGAGCAGTACTTC. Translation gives CSVWDRGFYEQYF.